This TCR beta chain was obtained from a study of blood T cell repertoires in COVID-19. Study-wide background: In each case, the material was cDNA or gDNA derived from T cells, B-cell-depleted T cells, or PBMCs.

Profiling relied on immunoSEQ multiplex PCR, and the TCRdb table lists in-frame clones only, not all of them. Here the sample spans some 210,000 clones, roughly 90% being singletons. This CDR3 has 15 residues. Germline V CDR1 and CDR2: SGHVS, FNYEAQ. The J segment lost 4 bases and the V segment lost 1 base, leaving 5 bases of the junction unmatched. The chain links TRBV7-6 to TRBJ1-2; 8 positions match TRBD1. The receptor's source is a woman aged 40 to 49 with acute or convalescent COVID-19. Sequencing was carried out using peripheral blood. CDR3 sequence reads: CASSLESGGGYGYTF. CDR3 in DNA: TGTGCCAGCAGCTTAGAATCAGGGGGCGGCTATGGCTACACCTTC.